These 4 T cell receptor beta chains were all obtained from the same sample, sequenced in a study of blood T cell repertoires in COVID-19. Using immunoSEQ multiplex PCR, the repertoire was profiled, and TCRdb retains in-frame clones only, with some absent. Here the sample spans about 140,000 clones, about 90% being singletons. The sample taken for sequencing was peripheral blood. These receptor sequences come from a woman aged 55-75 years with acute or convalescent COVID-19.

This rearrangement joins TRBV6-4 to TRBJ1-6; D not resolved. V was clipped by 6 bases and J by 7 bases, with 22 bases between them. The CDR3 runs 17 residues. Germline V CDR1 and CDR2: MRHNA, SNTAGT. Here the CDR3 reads CASRSYVRRISNSPLHF. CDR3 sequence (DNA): TGTGCCAGCAGAAGCTACGTACGACGGATTAGCAATTCACCCCTCCACTTT.

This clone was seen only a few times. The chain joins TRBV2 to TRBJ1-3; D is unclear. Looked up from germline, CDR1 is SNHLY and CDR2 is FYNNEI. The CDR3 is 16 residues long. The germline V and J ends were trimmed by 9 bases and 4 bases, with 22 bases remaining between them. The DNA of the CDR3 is TGTGCCAGAACCGCAATCTCGGGAACCGGAGGAAACACCATATATTTT. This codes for CARTAISGTGGNTIYF.

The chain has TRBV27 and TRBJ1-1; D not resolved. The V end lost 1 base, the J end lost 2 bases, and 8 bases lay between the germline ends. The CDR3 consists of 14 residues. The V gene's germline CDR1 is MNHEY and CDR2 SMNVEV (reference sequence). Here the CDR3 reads CASSLLYSNTEAFF. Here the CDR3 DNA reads TGTGCCAGCAGTTTATTGTACAGCAACACTGAAGCTTTCTTT.

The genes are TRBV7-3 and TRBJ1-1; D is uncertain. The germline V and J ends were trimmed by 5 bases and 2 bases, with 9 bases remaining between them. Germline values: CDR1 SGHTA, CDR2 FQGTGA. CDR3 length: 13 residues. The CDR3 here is CASSLSANTEAFF. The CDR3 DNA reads TGTGCCAGCAGCCTTAGTGCTAACACTGAAGCTTTCTTT.